This T cell receptor beta chain was documented in a study of blood T cell repertoires in COVID-19. Study as a whole: Some COVID-19 samples were acute and others convalescent; all came from the United States, Italy and Spain.

Germline-derived CDR1 and CDR2 are MNHEY and SVGEGT. V was clipped by 2 bases and J by 0 bases, with 13 bases between them. The CDR3 is 16 residues long. Authors' methods: Quantification of nucleated cells was approximated via reference gene primer amplification. Sequencing used immunoSEQ multiplex PCR; TCRdb keeps in-frame clones, though not all of them. From that table come the V and J calls and clone size; the DNA was used to work out D and trimming. The top ten clones hold approximately 1.4% of a sample with approximately 430,000 clones, 75% to 90% of them seen once. The sample consisted of peripheral blood. The sequence derives from a woman aged 25 to 39 with active or convalescent COVID-19. The chain couples TRBV6-2 or TRBV6-3 to TRBJ1-1; the D is unclear. CDR3 in amino acids: CASSYVAGLMNTEAFF. In DNA, the CDR3 is TGTGCCAGCAGTTACGTGGCAGGACTTATGAACACTGAAGCTTTCTTT.